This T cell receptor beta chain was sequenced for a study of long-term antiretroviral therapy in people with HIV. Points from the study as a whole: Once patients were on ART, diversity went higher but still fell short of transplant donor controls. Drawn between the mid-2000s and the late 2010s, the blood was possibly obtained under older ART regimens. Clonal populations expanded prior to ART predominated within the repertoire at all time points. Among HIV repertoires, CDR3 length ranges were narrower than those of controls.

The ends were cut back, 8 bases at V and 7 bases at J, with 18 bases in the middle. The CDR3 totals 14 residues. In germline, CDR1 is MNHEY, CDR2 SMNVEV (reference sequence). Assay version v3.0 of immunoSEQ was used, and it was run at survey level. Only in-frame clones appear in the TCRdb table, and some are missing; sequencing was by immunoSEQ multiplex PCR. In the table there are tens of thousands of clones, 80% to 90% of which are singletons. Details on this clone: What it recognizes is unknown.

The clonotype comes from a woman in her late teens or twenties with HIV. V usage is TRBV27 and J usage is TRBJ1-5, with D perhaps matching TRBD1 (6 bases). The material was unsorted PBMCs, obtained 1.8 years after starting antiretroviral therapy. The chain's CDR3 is CASREQGFRQPQHF. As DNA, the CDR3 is TGTGCCAGCCGAGAACAGGGTTTCAGGCAGCCCCAGCATTTT.